This passage covers 9 T cell receptor beta chains from one sample sequenced in a study of blood T cell repertoires in COVID-19 (dated by TCRdb to 2020 to 2022). Libraries were prepared through the immunoSEQ multiplex PCR assay. TCRdb took this table from immuneACCESS and kept in-frame rearrangements with V and J called. Such tables lack part of the clones; where checked against another copy, unresolved V genes explain under half of the gap, and the rest is unexplained. The sample table shows around 440,000 clones, and roughly 88% are seen once. In total, the top ten clones hold roughly 12% of the sample. Sequences were obtained from peripheral blood. Receptors were obtained from a woman aged 45-60 years with COVID-19, enrolled during active disease.

This chain uses TRBV20-1 with TRBJ1-3; the D is unclear. Trimming removed 3 bases from V and 0 bases from J, with 12 bases in between. CDR1 and CDR2 from the germline V gene are DFQATT and SNEGSKA (reference sequence). The CDR3 has 15 residues. The CDR3 here is CSASGQTTSGNTIYF. Here the CDR3 DNA reads TGCAGTGCTAGTGGCCAGACAACCTCTGGAAACACCATATATTTT.

The chain employs TRBV28 and TRBJ2-4; TRBD2 matches 7 bases. Germline CDR1 MDHEN, CDR2 SYDVKM. The CDR3 has 14 residues. Trimming cost V 2 bases and J 5 bases; bases outside gene matches: 3. In DNA, the CDR3 is TGTGCCAGCAGTTTAATTGGGGGGGAAAACATTCAGTACTTC. It specifies CASSLIGGENIQYF.

A remark on this clone: This sample also contains other DNA sequences that code for the same CDR3. The V and J genes are TRBV5-1 and TRBJ1-1, with 7 bases matching TRBD1. Trimming cost V 4 bases and J 4 bases; bases outside gene matches: 4. The CDR3 is 13 residues long. Germline CDR1 SGHRS, CDR2 YFSETQ. The CDR3 region is CASSVAGGTEAFF. The CDR3, as DNA: TGCGCCAGCAGCGTAGCAGGGGGCACTGAAGCTTTCTTT. The variable domain in full, completed from reference TRBV5-1 and TRBJ1-1, reads KAGVTQTPRYLIKTRGQQVTLSCSPISGHRSVSWYQQTPGQGLQFLFEYFSETQRNKGNFPGRFSGRQFSNSRSEMNVSTLELGDSALYLCASSVAGGTEAFFGQGTRLTVV.

The chain recombines TRBV7-2 with TRBJ1-1, with D possibly TRBD1 on 6 matching bases. Germline V gene lookup returns CDR1 SGHTA and CDR2 FQGNSA. Between the trimmed V and J ends, which lost 2 bases and 2 bases, there was a span of 12 bases. This CDR3 has 15 residues. The CDR3 DNA is TGTGCCAGCAGCTTATTCTGGACAGACAACACTGAAGCTTTCTTT. Protein product: CASSLFWTDNTEAFF.

The chain has TRBV19 and TRBJ2-1, with 8 bases that match TRBD1. CDR1 and CDR2 (germline): LNHDA, SQIVND (reference sequence). Germline trimming cut 4 bases from V and 9 bases from J; bases unmatched to any gene: 11. The CDR3 covers 15 residues. In DNA form, the CDR3 reads TGTGCCAGTAGTAATTCCCGGCAGGGGGCGGGTGAGCAGTTCTTC. Residues: CASSNSRQGAGEQFF. The full variable domain, with the rest looked up from reference TRBV19 and TRBJ2-1, is DGGITQSPKYLFRKEGQNVTLSCEQNLNHDAMYWYRQDPGQGLRLIYYSQIVNDFQKGDIAEGYSVSREKKESFPLTVTSAQKNPTAFYLCASSNSRQGAGEQFFGPGTRLTVL.

The chain has TRBV19 and TRBJ1-4; D is possibly TRBD1 (5 bases). Germline V gene lookup returns CDR1 LNHDA and CDR2 SQIVND (reference sequence). The CDR3 extends over 13 amino acids. V lost 7 bases to trimming and J lost 12 bases, with 18 bases between them. DNA for the CDR3: TGTGCCAGTATCTCAGAGGCCCAAGGGGAACTGTTTTTT. Translated, it gives CASISEAQGELFF.

The gene calls are TRBV24-1 and TRBJ1-2; TRBD1 agrees at 7 bases. The CDR3 loop spans 15 amino acids. The germline gives CDR1 KGHDR, CDR2 SFDVKD. With 3 bases clipped from V and 4 bases from J, the junction kept 7 bases outside the gene matches. The CDR3 region is CATSDPGTDSYGYTF. The CDR3 bases are TGTGCCACCAGTGATCCCGGGACAGATTCCTATGGCTACACCTTC.

The V gene is TRBV5-6, the J gene TRBJ2-7, with TRBD1 identical over 7 bases. The V and J ends lost 7 bases and 2 bases, in that order; junction bases with no gene match: 12. This CDR3 contains 15 residues. Germline loops: CDR1 SGHDT, CDR2 YYEEEE. In DNA, the CDR3 is TGTGCCAGCCACCCGACAGGGTTGCCCCCCTACGAGCAGTACTTC. Protein: CASHPTGLPPYEQYF.

Regarding this clone: Distinct nucleotide sequences in the sample also encode this CDR3. The V and J genes are TRBV6-1 and TRBJ2-3, with D possibly TRBD1 on 6 matching bases. The V and J ends lost 3 bases and 1 base respectively, with 11 bases between them. The CDR3 totals 15 residues. CDR1 is MNHNS and CDR2 is SASEGT in the germline V gene. The CDR3 region has the DNA TGTGCCAGCAGTGACCTACAGGGCGGCACAGATACGCAGTATTTT. This translates into CASSDLQGGTDTQYF.